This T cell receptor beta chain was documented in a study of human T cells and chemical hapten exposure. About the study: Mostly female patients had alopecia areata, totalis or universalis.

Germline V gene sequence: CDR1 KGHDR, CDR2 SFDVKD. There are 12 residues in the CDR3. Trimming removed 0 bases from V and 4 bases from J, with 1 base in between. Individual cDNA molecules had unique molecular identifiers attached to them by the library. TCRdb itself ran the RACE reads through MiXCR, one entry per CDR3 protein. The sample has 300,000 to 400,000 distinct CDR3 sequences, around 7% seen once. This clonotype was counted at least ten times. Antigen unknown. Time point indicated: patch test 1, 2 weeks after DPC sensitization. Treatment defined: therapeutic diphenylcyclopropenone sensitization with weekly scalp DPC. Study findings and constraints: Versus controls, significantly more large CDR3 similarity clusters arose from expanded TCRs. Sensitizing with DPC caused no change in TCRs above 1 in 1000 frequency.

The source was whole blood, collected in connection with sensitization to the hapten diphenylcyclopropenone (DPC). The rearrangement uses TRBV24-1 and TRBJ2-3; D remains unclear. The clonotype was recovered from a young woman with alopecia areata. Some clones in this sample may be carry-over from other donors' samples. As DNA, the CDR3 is TGTGCCACCAGTGATTTGCCAGATACGCAGTATTTT. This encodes CATSDLPDTQYF.